These 12 T cell receptor beta chains share one sample of origin, sequenced in a study of T-cell reconstitution after alpha-beta-depleted transplantation in children. Unique molecular identifiers were used to barcode this TCRbeta library. A single record per CDR3 protein comes from TCRdb applying MiXCR to the PCR reads. Found here are about 580,000 distinct CDR3 sequences, under 25% of them singletons; the top ten hold less than 15%. Sequencing was performed on PBMCs, mostly from graft donor cells, taken 360 days after TCRalphabeta/CD19-depleted stem cell transplant. These TCRs come from a boy under two years old who had a stem cell transplant for acute myeloid leukemia, so the T cells may come from the graft donor.

In its sample, this clonotype was seen a few times. V is TRBV12-3 or TRBV12-4 and J is TRBJ2-7; 8 positions match TRBD1. Germline trimming cut 10 bases from V and 2 bases from J; bases unmatched to any gene: 10. This CDR3 is built from 14 residues. The CDR3 sequence: CATRSGQETYEQYF. Here the CDR3 DNA reads TGTGCCACCCGCTCGGGACAGGAAACCTACGAGCAGTACTTC.

A few counts support this clonotype. The rearrangement links TRBV5-1 to TRBJ1-1; the match to TRBD1 covers 7 bases. V lost 3 bases to trimming and J lost 4 bases; unmatched junction nucleotides: 6. Germline loops: CDR1 SGHRS, CDR2 YFSETQ. The CDR3 is 14 amino acids. CDR3 DNA: TGCGCCAGCAGCTCGGAGGGGGCGAGCACTGAAGCTTTCTTT. Translation gives CASSSEGASTEAFF.

This clonotype was seen ten or more times. The chain combines TRBV12-3 or TRBV12-4 with TRBJ2-2, with no clear D. There are 12 residues in the CDR3. Trimming removed 6 bases from V and 7 bases from J, with 9 bases in between. The CDR3 is CASSGPFGELFF. The CDR3 nucleotides read TGTGCCAGCAGCGGACCGTTCGGGGAGCTGTTTTTT.

This rearrangement joins TRBV7-2 to TRBJ2-5; TRBD1 matches 7 bases. Looked up from germline, CDR1 is SGHTA and CDR2 is FQGNSA. CDR3 size: 14 residues. V lost 5 bases and J lost 5; bases outside the gene matches: 8. CDR3 protein: CASSGHDRAETQYF. The CDR3 coding sequence is TGTGCCAGCAGCGGACATGACAGGGCGGAGACCCAGTACTTC.

This clonotype was seen only a few times. The V call is TRBV15, the J call TRBJ2-1; TRBD1 agrees at 8 bases. Germline lookup yields CDR1 LNHNV and CDR2 YYDKDF (reference sequence). The length of the CDR3 is 16 residues. Trimming at V came to 2 bases and at J to 4 bases, leaving 7 bases not matched to a gene. CDR3 nucleotide sequence: TGTGCCACCAGCAGAAACAGGGGGAATGTTTACAATGAGCAGTTCTTC. Translating it yields CATSRNRGNVYNEQFF.

This clonotype was counted between two and nine times. V usage is TRBV29-1 and J usage is TRBJ1-4; 7 nucleotides align to TRBD1. Germline trimming cut 0 bases from V and 7 bases from J; bases unmatched to any gene: 8. The germline V gene encodes CDR1 SQVTM and CDR2 ANQGSEA. This CDR3 contains 15 residues. The CDR3 loop is CSVEDSRGSSEKLFF. DNA of the CDR3: TGCAGCGTTGAAGACTCCAGGGGGTCGAGTGAAAAACTGTTTTTT.

This clonotype came up many times. The junction differs from germline at one of its ends, possibly a read error. This chain joins TRBV5-1 and TRBJ1-1, with 9 bases identical to TRBD1. The germline V gene has CDR1 SGHRS and CDR2 YFSETQ. The length of the CDR3 is 12 residues. CDR3 DNA sequence: TGTGCCAGCAGCTTGGGACAGGGAGAAGCTTTCTTT. It codes for CASSLGQGEAFF.

This clonotype was detected many times. V is TRBV4-3 and J is TRBJ1-1; 7 bases map to TRBD1. Losses at the gene ends were 4 bases for V and 0 bases for J; bases not matched to a gene: 11. The CDR3 runs to 17 residues. Germline CDR1 reads LGHNA; CDR2 reads YSLEER. CDR3 residues: CASSLQLHRGMNTEAFF. As DNA, the CDR3 is TGCGCCAGCAGCCTTCAATTACACAGGGGCATGAACACTGAAGCTTTCTTT.

To note about this clonotype: A junction boundary mismatches the germline segment, possibly from a read error. The chain links TRBV20-1 to TRBJ2-7; weak D call: TRBD1 (6 bases). The CDR3 has 12 amino acids. Germline loops: CDR1 DFQATT, CDR2 SNEGSKA (reference sequence). The CDR3 DNA follows: TGCGGTGCTTACAGGGAAGGGCGCGAGCAGTACTTC. It codes for CGAYREGREQYF.

This clonotype showed up just a few times. The rearrangement joins TRBV15 to TRBJ1-5; tentative D call: TRBD1 (5 bases). V was pared by 0 bases and J by 6 bases, with 12 bases between. Germline loops: CDR1 LNHNV, CDR2 YYDKDF (reference sequence). There are 15 residues in the CDR3. CDR3 in amino acids: CATSRDGGGGQPQHF. DNA for the CDR3: TGTGCCACCAGCAGAGATGGGGGTGGAGGTCAGCCCCAGCATTTT.

Only a few counts were recorded for this clonotype. The J gene is TRBJ2-5, the V gene TRBV21-1; the D call of TRBD1 is as the table states it, not checked on the DNA. TRBV21-1 is deemed a pseudogene. The CDR3 length is 14 residues. The CDR3 here is CASSFRQGLETQYF. The CDR3 DNA reads TGTGCCAGCAGCTTTCGACAGGGGCTCGAGACCCAGTACTTC.

There are many counts of this clonotype. The chain recombines TRBV21-1 with TRBJ1-5; whether TRBD1, the table's D call, matches the DNA was not checked. TRBV21-1 is a recognized pseudogene. The CDR3 extends over 14 amino acids. The DNA of the CDR3 is TGTGCCAGCAGCAGGGGCCGCCGGGATCAGCCCCAGCATTTT. Its protein product is CASSRGRRDQPQHF.